The present TCR beta chain was sequenced within a study of shared clonotypes between healthy human individuals. Sequencing was performed on unsorted PBMC DNA using ten immunoSEQ deep assay plates. Generated by immunoSEQ multiplex PCR, the TCRdb table keeps only in-frame clones and is missing some. The sample comprises 450,000 to 500,000 clones, approximately 81% of which are singletons, and approximately 11% rests with the top ten. The CDR3 runs to 15 residues. V is TRBV21-1 and J is TRBJ1-2. TRBV21-1 constitutes a pseudogene. Sequencing used PBMCs. This clonotype originated in a woman aged 40 to 50 in good health. Some clones in this sample may be carry-over from other donors' samples. The CDR3 sequence: CASSNAEVANYGYTF. In nucleotides, the CDR3 is TGTGCCAGCAGCAACGCGGAGGTAGCTAACTATGGCTACACCTTC.